This entry lists 7 T cell receptor beta chains sequenced from one sample in a study of spatial heterogeneity in lung cancer. Time point denoted: sample taken at primary tumor resection. TCRdb re-called the 5' RACE reads through MiXCR, storing one row per CDR3 protein. The sample yields more than 65,000 distinct CDR3 sequences, approximately 8.1% seen once. Sequences were derived from PBMCs, sampled at surgery. These receptors originate from a male donor with early-stage non-small cell lung cancer.

This clonotype came up many times. This rearrangement joins TRBV9 to TRBJ2-2; no firm D call. The germline V gene has CDR1 SGDLS and CDR2 YYNGEE. Trimming took off 0 bases at V and 6 bases at J, with 12 bases between the two ends. This CDR3 contains 15 residues. The CDR3 is CASSVVGRMAGELFF. The DNA for the CDR3 is TGTGCCAGCAGCGTAGTTGGACGGATGGCCGGGGAGCTGTTTTTT. Together with reference TRBV9 and TRBJ2-2, the CDR3 gives the full variable domain: DSGVTQTPKHLITATGQRVTLRCSPRSGDLSVYWYQQSLDQGLQFLIQYYNGEERAKGNILERFSAQQFPDLHSELNLSSLELGDSALYFCASSVVGRMAGELFFGEGSRLTVL.

Points on this clonotype: This may arise from a read error, as a much more abundant clone is one base away. This chain connects TRBV3-1 to TRBJ1-2, with TRBD1 as a possible D gene (5 bases). Trimming took off 4 bases at V and 6 bases at J, with 15 bases between the two ends. CDR3 length equals 14 residues. CDR1 LGHDT and CDR2 YNNKEL come from the germline V gene (reference sequence). CDR3 loop: CASSRLHGADGYTF. The CDR3 DNA follows: TGTGCCAGCAGCCGCCTACATGGGGCGGATGGCTACACCTTC.

In this sample, this clonotype turned up a few times. J is TRBJ2-3 and V is TRBV20-1; D is possibly TRBD2 (5 bases). The CDR3 length is 14 residues. CDR1 and CDR2 (germline): DFQATT, SNEGSKA (reference sequence). Trimming pared 6 bases from V and 0 bases from J, leaving 13 bases between. CDR3 in amino acids: CSALLGGSTDTQYF. The CDR3, as DNA: TGCAGTGCCCTACTTGGCGGGAGCACAGATACGCAGTATTTT.

In its sample, this clonotype was seen a few times. The chain joins TRBV3-1 to TRBJ1-5; 10 positions agree with TRBD1. The CDR3 sequence is 15 residues long. V shed 1 base, J shed 5 bases, and the junction held 2 bases outside the gene matches. Germline V gives CDR1 LGHDT, CDR2 YNNKEL (reference sequence). CDR3 residues: CASSQGDRGHQPQHF. In nucleotides, the CDR3 is TGTGCCAGCAGCCAAGGTGACAGGGGGCATCAGCCCCAGCATTTT. Together with reference TRBV3-1 and TRBJ1-5, the CDR3 gives the full variable domain: DTAVSQTPKYLVTQMGNDKSIKCEQNLGHDTMYWYKQDSKKFLKIMFSYNNKELIINETVPNRFSPKSPDKAHLNLHINSLELGDSAVYFCASSQGDRGHQPQHFGDGTRLSIL.

This chain joins TRBV29-1 and TRBJ2-1; 10 bases fit TRBD2. The CDR3 has 14 residues. Germline CDR1 reads SQVTM; CDR2 reads ANQGSEA. The V segment lost 1 base and the J segment 5 bases; nucleotides outside the gene matches: 2. The CDR3, as DNA: TGCAGCGTTGAAGCTAGCGGGAGACACAATGAGCAGTTCTTC. Its translation: CSVEASGRHNEQFF.

This clonotype was observed a handful of times. The chain carries TRBV29-1 and TRBJ1-2, with no clear D. This CDR3 has 11 residues. In germline, CDR1 is SQVTM, CDR2 ANQGSEA. V was clipped by 8 bases and J by 4 bases, with 11 bases between them. The CDR3 region is CSSGDGYGYTF. The CDR3 DNA follows: TGCAGCTCCGGAGACGGCTATGGCTACACCTTC.

V gene TRBV23-1 combines with J gene TRBJ2-6; D perhaps matches TRBD2 (5 bases). TRBV23-1 is known as an ORF, though its function is uncertain. This CDR3 contains 18 residues. V was shortened by 3 bases and J by 1 base, with 16 bases between the two germline ends. CDR3 loop: CASSHGSQSLSGANVLTF. CDR3 sequence (DNA): TGCGCCAGCAGTCATGGGAGCCAGTCGCTGTCTGGGGCCAACGTCCTGACTTTC.